This T cell receptor (beta chain) was captured by sequencing in a study of shared clonotypes between healthy human individuals. Study context: Three CD4 naive, three CD4 memory, two CD8 naive and one CD8 memory plate were used per donor. Findings and caveats of the study: Of the naive CD4 clonotypes, 4% to 5% were shared across several donors.

The assay ran at deep level. Assay used: immunoSEQ multiplex PCR; TCRdb lists only in-frame clones, some missing. The sample shows more than 400,000 clones, 96% of them seen only once. CDR1 SNHLY and CDR2 FYNNEI come from the germline V gene. The CDR3 runs to 17 residues. V dropped 8 bases and J dropped 0 bases, with 23 bases sitting between them. A remark on this clone: Its specificity is not known.

Sequenced material: naive CD4+ T cells sorted from blood. Sample subset: CD45RA+ positively selected. V gene TRBV2 combines with J gene TRBJ2-7, with D maybe TRBD1 (6 bases). This sequence was found in a woman in her 30s in good health. The CDR3 here is CASRPRVGRGASYEQYF. CDR3 coding DNA: TGTGCCAGCCGGCCTCGAGTCGGCAGGGGAGCCTCCTACGAGCAGTACTTC.